This T cell receptor beta chain was retrieved from a study of blood T cell repertoires in COVID-19. Study overall: Italy, Spain and the United States were the sources of the convalescent and acute COVID-19 samples. In each case, the material was cDNA or gDNA derived from T cells, B-cell-depleted T cells, or PBMCs.

Assay used: immunoSEQ multiplex PCR; TCRdb lists only in-frame clones, some missing. Among 150,000 to 200,000 clones listed, about four fifths were seen once. V lost 5 bases and J lost 7, with 18 bases in between. CDR1 and CDR2 from the germline V gene are SGDLS and YYNGEE. The CDR3 extends over 15 amino acids. This TCR derives from a man aged 55 to 70 with active or convalescent COVID-19. What was sequenced was peripheral blood. The V call is TRBV9, the J call TRBJ1-4; weak D call: TRBD1 (5 bases). Here the CDR3 reads CASSPPDARGEKLFF. The CDR3 bases are TGTGCCAGCAGTCCACCAGACGCTAGGGGTGAAAAACTGTTTTTT.